This TCR beta chain originates from a study of T-cell reconstitution after alpha-beta-depleted transplantation in children. Study results and caveats: At one year after transplant, newly produced T cells mostly accounted for T-cell counts and diversity. Certain patients had high TCRbeta diversity at day 60, and it came from recipient T cells and thymic progenitors that survived.

CDR1 and CDR2 (germline): MNHEY, SVGEGT. The CDR3 contains 12 residues. V was shortened by 7 bases and J by 6 bases, with 13 bases between the two germline ends. Note on this clonotype: Its antigen is still unknown.

This sample's TCRbeta library carried unique molecular identifier barcodes. TCRdb reprocessed the PCR reads via MiXCR and lists one record per CDR3 protein. The profile shows around 60,000 distinct CDR3 sequences, about 40% of them singletons. The sequence was collected from a male patient aged 10-17 years who had a stem cell transplant for acute lymphoblastic leukemia, so the T cells may come from the graft donor. Sample: PBMCs, mostly from graft donor cells, taken 360 days after TCRalphabeta/CD19-depleted stem cell transplant. The chain carries TRBV6-2 or TRBV6-3 and TRBJ2-7; D uncertain. This chain's CDR3 is CASKTASGEQYF. The CDR3 DNA reads TGTGCCAGCAAGACGGCCTCCGGCGAGCAGTACTTC.